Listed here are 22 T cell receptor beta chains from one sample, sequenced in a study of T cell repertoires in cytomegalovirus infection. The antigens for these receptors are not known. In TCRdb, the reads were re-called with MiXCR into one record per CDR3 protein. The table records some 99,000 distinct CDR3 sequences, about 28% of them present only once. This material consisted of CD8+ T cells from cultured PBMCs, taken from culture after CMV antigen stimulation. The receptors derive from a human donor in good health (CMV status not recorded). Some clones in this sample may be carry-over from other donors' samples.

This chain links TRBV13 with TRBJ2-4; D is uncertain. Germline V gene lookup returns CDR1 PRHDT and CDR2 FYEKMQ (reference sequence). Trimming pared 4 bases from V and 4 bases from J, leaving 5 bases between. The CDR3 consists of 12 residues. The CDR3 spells CASSSRKNIQYF. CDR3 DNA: TGTGCCAGCAGCTCCAGAAAAAACATTCAGTACTTC.

Here the CDR3 DNA reads TGTGCCAGCAGTTTATCCCTCCGACAACTCTCCGAGCAGTACTTC. Translated: CASSLSLRQLSEQYF. This chain joins TRBV28 and TRBJ2-7; no clear D. Germline V gene sequence: CDR1 MDHEN, CDR2 SYDVKM. The V end was cut by 1 base, the J end by 6 bases, with 16 bases between. The CDR3 runs to 15 residues.

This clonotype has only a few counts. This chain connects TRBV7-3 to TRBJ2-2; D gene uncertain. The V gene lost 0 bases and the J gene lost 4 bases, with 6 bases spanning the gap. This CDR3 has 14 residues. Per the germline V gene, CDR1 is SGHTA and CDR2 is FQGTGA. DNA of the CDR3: TGTGCCAGCAGCTTAACCGGAGCCACCGGGGAGCTGTTTTTT. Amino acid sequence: CASSLTGATGELFF.

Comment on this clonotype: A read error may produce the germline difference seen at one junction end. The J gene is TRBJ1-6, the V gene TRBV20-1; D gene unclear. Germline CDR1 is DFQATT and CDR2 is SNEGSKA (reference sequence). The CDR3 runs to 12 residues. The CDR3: CSARDPRGGFSF. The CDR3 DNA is TGCAGTGCTAGAGATCCTCGGGGTGGGTTCTCCTTT.

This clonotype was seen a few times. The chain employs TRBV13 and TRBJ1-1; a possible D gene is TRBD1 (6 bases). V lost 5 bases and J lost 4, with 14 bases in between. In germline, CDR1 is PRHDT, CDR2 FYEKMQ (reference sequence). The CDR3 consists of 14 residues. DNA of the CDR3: TGTGCCAGCAGCCCCGGAGGGGGGCCCACTGAAGCTTTCTTT. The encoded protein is CASSPGGGPTEAFF.

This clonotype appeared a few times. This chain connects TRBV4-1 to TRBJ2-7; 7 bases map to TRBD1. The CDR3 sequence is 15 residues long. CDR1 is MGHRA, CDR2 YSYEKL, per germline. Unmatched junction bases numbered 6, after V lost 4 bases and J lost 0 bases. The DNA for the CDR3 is TGCGCCAGCAGCCGAGTGGGACAGAGCTCCTACGAGCAGTACTTC. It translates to CASSRVGQSSYEQYF.

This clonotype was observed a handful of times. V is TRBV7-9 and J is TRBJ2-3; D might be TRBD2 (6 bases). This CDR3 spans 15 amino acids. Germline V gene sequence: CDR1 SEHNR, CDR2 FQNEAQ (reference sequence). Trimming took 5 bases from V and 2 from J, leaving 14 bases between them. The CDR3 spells CASSRGLVNTDTQYF. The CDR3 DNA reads TGTGCCAGCAGCCGGGGACTCGTAAACACAGATACGCAGTATTTT.

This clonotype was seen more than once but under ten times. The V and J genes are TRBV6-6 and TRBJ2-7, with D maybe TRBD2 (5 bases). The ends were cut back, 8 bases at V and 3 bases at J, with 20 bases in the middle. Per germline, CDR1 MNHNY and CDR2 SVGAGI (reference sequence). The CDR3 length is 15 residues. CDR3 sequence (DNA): TGTGCCAGCGGTCCACCATTGGAGGCGCGCTACGAGCAGTACTTC. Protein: CASGPPLEARYEQYF.

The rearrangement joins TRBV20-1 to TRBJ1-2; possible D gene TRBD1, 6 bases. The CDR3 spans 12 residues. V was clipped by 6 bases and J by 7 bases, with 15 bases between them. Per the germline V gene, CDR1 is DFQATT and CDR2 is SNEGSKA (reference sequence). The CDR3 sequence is CSAAQGMSGYTF. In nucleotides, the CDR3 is TGCAGTGCGGCACAGGGAATGAGTGGCTACACCTTC.

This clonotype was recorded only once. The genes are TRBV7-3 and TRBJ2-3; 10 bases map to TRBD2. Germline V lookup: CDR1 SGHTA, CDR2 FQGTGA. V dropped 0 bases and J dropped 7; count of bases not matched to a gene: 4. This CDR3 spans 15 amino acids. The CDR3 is CASSLTAGGPNTQYF. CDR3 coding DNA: TGTGCCAGCAGCTTAACAGCGGGGGGGCCAAATACGCAGTATTTT.

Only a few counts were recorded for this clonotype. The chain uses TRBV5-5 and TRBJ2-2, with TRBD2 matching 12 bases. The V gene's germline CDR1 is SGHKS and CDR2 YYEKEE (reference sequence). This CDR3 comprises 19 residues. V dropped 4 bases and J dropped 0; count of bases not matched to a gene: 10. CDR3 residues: CASSLYRTSGATNTGELFF. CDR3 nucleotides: TGTGCCAGCAGCCTATATCGGACTAGCGGGGCAACGAACACCGGGGAGCTGTTTTTT. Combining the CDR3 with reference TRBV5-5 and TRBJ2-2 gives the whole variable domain DAGVTQSPTHLIKTRGQQVTLRCSPISGHKSVSWYQQVLGQGPQFIFQYYEKEERGRGNFPDRFSARQFPNYSSELNVNALLLGDSALYLCASSLYRTSGATNTGELFFGEGSRLTVL.

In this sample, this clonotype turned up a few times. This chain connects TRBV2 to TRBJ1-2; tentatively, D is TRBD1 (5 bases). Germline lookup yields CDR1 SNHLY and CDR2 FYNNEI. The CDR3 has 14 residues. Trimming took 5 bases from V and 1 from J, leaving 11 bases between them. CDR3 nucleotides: TGTGCCAGCAGTTGGGACGGACTTAACTATGGCTACACCTTC. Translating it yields CASSWDGLNYGYTF.

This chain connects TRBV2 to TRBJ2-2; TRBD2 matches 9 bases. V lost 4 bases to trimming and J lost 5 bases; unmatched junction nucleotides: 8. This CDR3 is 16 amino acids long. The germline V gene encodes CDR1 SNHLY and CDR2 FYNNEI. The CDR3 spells CASSGLRGGPTGELFF. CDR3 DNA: TGTGCCAGCAGTGGTCTGCGGGGGGGCCCAACCGGGGAGCTGTTTTTT.

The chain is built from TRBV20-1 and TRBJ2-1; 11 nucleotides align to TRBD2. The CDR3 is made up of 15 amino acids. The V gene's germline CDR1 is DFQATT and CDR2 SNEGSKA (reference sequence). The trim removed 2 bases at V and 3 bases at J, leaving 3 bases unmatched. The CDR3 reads CSARTGLADYNEQFF. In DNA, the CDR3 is TGCAGTGCTAGAACGGGACTAGCGGACTACAATGAGCAGTTCTTC.

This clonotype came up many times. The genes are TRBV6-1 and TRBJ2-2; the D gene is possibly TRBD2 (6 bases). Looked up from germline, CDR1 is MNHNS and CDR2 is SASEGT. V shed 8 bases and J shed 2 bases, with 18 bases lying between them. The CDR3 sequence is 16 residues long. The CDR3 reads CASPRGWSGNTGELFF. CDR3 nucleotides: TGTGCCAGCCCCCGGGGGTGGAGTGGTAACACCGGGGAGCTGTTTTTT.

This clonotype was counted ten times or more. The CDR3 loop reads CASSFGTLVAYEQYF. CDR3 DNA sequence: TGTGCCAGCAGCTTTGGGACACTCGTCGCCTACGAGCAGTACTTC. The chain links TRBV7-2 to TRBJ2-7; weak D call: TRBD1 (6 bases). The CDR3 covers 15 residues. The germline V gene has CDR1 SGHTA and CDR2 FQGNSA. Trimming took 3 bases from V and 2 from J, leaving 14 bases between them.

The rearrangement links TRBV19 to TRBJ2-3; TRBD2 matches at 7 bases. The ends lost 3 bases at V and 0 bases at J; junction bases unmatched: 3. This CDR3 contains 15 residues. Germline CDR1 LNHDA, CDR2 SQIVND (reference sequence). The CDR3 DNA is TGTGCCAGTAGTATTCTAGCGGCTAGCACAGATACGCAGTATTTT. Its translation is CASSILAASTDTQYF.

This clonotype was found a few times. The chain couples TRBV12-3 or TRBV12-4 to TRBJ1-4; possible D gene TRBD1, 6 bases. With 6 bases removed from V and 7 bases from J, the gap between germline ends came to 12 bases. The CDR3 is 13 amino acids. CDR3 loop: CASRRDIREKLFF. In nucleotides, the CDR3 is TGTGCCAGCAGACGGGACATCCGTGAAAAACTGTTTTTT.

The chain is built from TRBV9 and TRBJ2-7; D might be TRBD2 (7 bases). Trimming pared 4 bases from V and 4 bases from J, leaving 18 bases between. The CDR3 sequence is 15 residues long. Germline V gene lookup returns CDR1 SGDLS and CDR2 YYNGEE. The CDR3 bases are TGTGCCAGCAGCCCCTGGGGGGGGGCGCCTTACGAGCAGTACTTC. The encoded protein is CASSPWGGAPYEQYF.

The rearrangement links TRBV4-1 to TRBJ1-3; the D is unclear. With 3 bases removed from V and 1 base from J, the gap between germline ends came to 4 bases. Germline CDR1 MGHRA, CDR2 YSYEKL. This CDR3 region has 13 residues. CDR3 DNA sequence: TGCGCCAGCAGCCAGGGTTCTGGAAACACCATATATTTT. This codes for CASSQGSGNTIYF.

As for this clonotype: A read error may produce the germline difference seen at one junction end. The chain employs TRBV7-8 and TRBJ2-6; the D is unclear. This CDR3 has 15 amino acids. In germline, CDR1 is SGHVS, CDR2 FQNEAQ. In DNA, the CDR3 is TGTGCCAGCACCTTAGAATTTGCTGGGGCCAACGTCCTGACTTTC. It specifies CASTLEFAGANVLTF. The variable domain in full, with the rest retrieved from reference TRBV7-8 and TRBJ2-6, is GAGVSQSPRYKVAKRGQDVALRCDPISGHVSLFWYQQALGQGPEFLTYFQNEAQLDKSGLPSDRFFAERPEGSVSTLKIQRTQQEDSAVYLCASTLEFAGANVLTFGAGSRLTVL.

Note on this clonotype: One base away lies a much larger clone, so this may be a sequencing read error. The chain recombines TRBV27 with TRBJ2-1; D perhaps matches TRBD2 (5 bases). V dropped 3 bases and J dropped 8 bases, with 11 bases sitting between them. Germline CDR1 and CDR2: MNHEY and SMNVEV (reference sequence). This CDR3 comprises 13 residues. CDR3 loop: CASSFRGHDEQFF. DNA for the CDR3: TGTGCCAGCAGTTTCCGGGGTCACGATGAGCAGTTCTTC.